The 12 T cell receptor beta chains below come from one sample, sequenced in a study of cytomegalovirus exposure and HLA in healthy donors. Vbeta (60) and Jbeta (13) primers were used in the PCR. Only in-frame clones appear in the TCRdb table, and some are missing; sequencing was by immunoSEQ multiplex PCR. The data contain about 160,000 clones, 75% to 85% of them singletons. Sequenced input: PBMCs. All receptors come from a girl aged 2-15 years in good health and CMV-seropositive.

This clone appeared a single time. The chain carries TRBV30 and TRBJ2-1, with 9 bases matching TRBD2. This CDR3 comprises 15 residues. Looked up from germline, CDR1 is GTSNPN and CDR2 is SVGIG (reference sequence). The CDR3 coding sequence is TGTGCTGGACGTCGGGCGGGAGGGCCCTACAATGAGCAGTTCTTC. Translated: CAGRRAGGPYNEQFF.

The chain is built from TRBV30 and TRBJ2-5; TRBD2 aligns across 8 bases. V was clipped by 1 base and J by 5 bases; unmatched bases: 3. The CDR3 length is 13 residues. Germline-derived CDR1 and CDR2 are GTSNPN and SVGIG (reference sequence). The CDR3 protein is CAWSGSGIETQYF. CDR3 in DNA: TGTGCCTGGAGTGGTAGCGGGATCGAGACCCAGTACTTC.

The chain employs TRBV27 and TRBJ2-2; TRBD2 aligns across 7 bases. CDR1 and CDR2 (germline): MNHEY, SMNVEV (reference sequence). The CDR3 loop spans 15 amino acids. J gave up 5 bases and V 6 bases, and 9 bases lay outside the gene matches. In nucleotides, the CDR3 is TGTGCCAGCAGCACCAACAGCGGGGTAACCGGGGAGCTGTTTTTT. Its protein is CASSTNSGVTGELFF.

This chain connects TRBV27 to TRBJ2-3, with TRBD2 identical over 8 bases. Germline loops: CDR1 MNHEY, CDR2 SMNVEV (reference sequence). The CDR3 length is 15 residues. The J segment lost 2 bases and the V segment lost 4 bases, leaving 5 bases of the junction unmatched. CDR3 bases: TGTGCCAGCAGTTCAAGCGGGAGTATCACAGATACGCAGTATTTT. Translated: CASSSSGSITDTQYF.

V and J are TRBV2 and TRBJ2-7; TRBD2 is a possible D gene (6 bases). The CDR3 contains 15 residues. V dropped 7 bases and J dropped 0 bases, with 16 bases sitting between them. Germline lookup yields CDR1 SNHLY and CDR2 FYNNEI. CDR3 loop: CASTYQLSGSYEQYF. The CDR3 DNA reads TGTGCCAGCACGTACCAACTTAGCGGCTCCTACGAGCAGTACTTC.

This clone was observed a single time. This chain joins TRBV6-1 and TRBJ1-4; D not certain. Germline CDR1 MNHNS, CDR2 SASEGT. With 6 bases removed from V and 5 bases from J, the gap between germline ends came to 13 bases. The CDR3 extends over 14 amino acids. In DNA form, the CDR3 reads TGTGCCAGCAGCCCCCCCCGGGAGAATGAAAAACTGTTTTTT. Its protein is CASSPPRENEKLFF.

V and J are TRBV28 and TRBJ1-2; 8 nucleotides match TRBD1. J lost 5 bases, V lost 2 bases, and 7 bases had no gene match. The CDR3 has 15 residues. Germline loops: CDR1 MDHEN, CDR2 SYDVKM. The chain's CDR3 is CASSLDGQGGYGYTF. CDR3 DNA sequence: TGTGCCAGCAGTTTAGATGGACAGGGAGGGTATGGCTACACCTTC.

About this clone itself: Sequence at one end of the junction differs from germline and may be a read error. The rearrangement uses TRBV7-7 and TRBJ2-5; TRBD2 matches at 7 bases. The CDR3 spans 14 residues. Germline CDR1 reads SSHAT; CDR2 reads FNYEAQ (reference sequence). The CDR3 loop reads CASSQGTNQETQYF. The DNA of the CDR3 is TGTGCTAGCAGTCAAGGGACTAATCAAGAGACCCAGTACTTC.

The genes are TRBV2 and TRBJ2-5, with 10 bases that match TRBD2. The germline gives CDR1 SNHLY, CDR2 FYNNEI. The CDR3 has 15 amino acids. After removal of 0 bases from V and 5 bases from J, the junction contained 3 bases not matched to a gene. The CDR3, as DNA: TGTGCCAGCAGTGAAGCCCCAGCGGGAGGGGAGACCCAGTACTTC. This gives the protein CASSEAPAGGETQYF. Based on the CDR3 plus reference TRBV2 and TRBJ2-5, the full variable domain is EPEVTQTPSHQVTQMGQEVILRCVPISNHLYFYWYRQILGQKVEFLVSFYNNEISEKSEIFDDQFSVERPDGSNFTLKIRSTKLEDSAMYFCASSEAPAGGETQYFGPGTRLLVL.

The rearrangement links TRBV11-2 to TRBJ2-5; 11 bases agree with TRBD2. From germline, CDR1 is SGHAT and CDR2 FQNNGV. V gave up 5 bases and J gave up 5 bases; unmatched junction bases: 7. This CDR3 comprises 15 residues. For the CDR3, the DNA is TGTGCCAGCAGCCCGACTAGCGGGGTGCTGGAGACCCAGTACTTC. Translated: CASSPTSGVLETQYF.

The chain is built from TRBV10-3 and TRBJ2-1; 7 positions agree with TRBD2. J was trimmed by 8 bases and V by 10 bases; bases with no gene match: 8. The CDR3 is 12 residues long. Germline V gene lookup returns CDR1 ENHRY and CDR2 SYGVKD. CDR3 sequence: CATTSPGDEQFF. The CDR3 nucleotides read TGTGCCACGACTAGCCCTGGGGATGAGCAGTTCTTC.

J is TRBJ1-2 and V is TRBV7-6; the D is unclear. The ends were cut back, 0 bases at V and 4 bases at J, with 9 bases in the middle. The CDR3 is 14 amino acids. Germline CDR1 reads SGHVS; CDR2 reads FNYEAQ. The CDR3 coding sequence is TGTGCCAGCAGCTTAGCGAGAAGCTCCTATGGCTACACCTTC. Translation gives CASSLARSSYGYTF.